Following are 3 T cell receptor beta chains from one sample sequenced in a study of early T cells in non-severe SARS-CoV-2 infection. TCRdb re-analysed the 5' RACE reads in MiXCR, keeping a single row per CDR3 protein. The sample records 52,000 or so distinct CDR3 sequences, approximately 12% being singletons. Sequencing used whole blood. These receptors all stem from an adult who was a healthcare worker with PCR-confirmed SARS-CoV-2 infection or an uninfected control (not recorded which).

Many counts were recorded for this clonotype. The chain recombines TRBV12-3 or TRBV12-4 with TRBJ1-6; D remains unclear. V gave up 5 bases and J gave up 7 bases, with 15 bases separating them. The CDR3 has 15 residues. CDR3 in amino acids: CASSHDRSGNSPLHF. The CDR3 coding sequence is TGTGCCAGCAGTCACGACCGGTCTGGGAATTCACCCCTCCACTTT.

The V gene is TRBV7-2, the J gene TRBJ2-7; no firm D call. V lost 4 bases and J lost 7, with 26 bases in between. The CDR3 sequence is 17 residues long. Germline V gene lookup returns CDR1 SGHTA and CDR2 FQGNSA. The CDR3 region is CASSYTPRNTPYVEQYF. CDR3 sequence (DNA): TGTGCCAGCAGCTATACCCCCCGGAACACACCCTACGTGGAGCAGTACTTC.

This clonotype was seen at least ten times. The chain couples TRBV15 to TRBJ1-2; no reliable D call. The length of the CDR3 is 14 residues. Germline assignment: CDR1 LNHNV and CDR2 YYDKDF (reference sequence). The V end was cut by 1 base, the J end by 6 bases, with 12 bases between. CDR3 amino acids: CATSRGAGRHGYTF. DNA of the CDR3: TGTGCCACCAGCAGAGGCGCAGGTCGGCATGGCTACACCTTC. Full variable domain (missing parts from reference TRBV15 and TRBJ1-2): DAMVIQNPRYQVTQFGKPVTLSCSQTLNHNVMYWYQQKSSQAPKLLFHYYDKDFNNEADTPDNFQSRRPNTSFCFLDIRSPGLGDTAMYLCATSRGAGRHGYTFGSGTRLTVV.